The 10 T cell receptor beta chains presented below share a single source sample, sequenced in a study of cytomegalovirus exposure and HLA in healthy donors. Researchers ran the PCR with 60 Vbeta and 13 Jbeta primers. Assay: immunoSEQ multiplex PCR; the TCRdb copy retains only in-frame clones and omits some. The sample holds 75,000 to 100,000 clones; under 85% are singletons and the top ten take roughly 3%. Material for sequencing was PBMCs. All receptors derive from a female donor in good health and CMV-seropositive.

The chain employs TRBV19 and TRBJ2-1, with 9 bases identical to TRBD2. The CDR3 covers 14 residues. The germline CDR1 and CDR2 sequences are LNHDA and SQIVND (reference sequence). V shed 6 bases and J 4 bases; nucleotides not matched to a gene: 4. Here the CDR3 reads CASSTAGGYNEQFF. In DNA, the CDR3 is TGTGCCAGTAGCACAGCGGGGGGTTACAATGAGCAGTTCTTC.

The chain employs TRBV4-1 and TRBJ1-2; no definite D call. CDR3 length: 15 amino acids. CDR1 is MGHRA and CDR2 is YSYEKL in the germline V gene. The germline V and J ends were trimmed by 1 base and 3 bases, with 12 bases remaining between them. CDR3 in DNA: TGCGCCAGCAGCCAAGCTCACACCTCCGACTATGGCTACACCTTC. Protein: CASSQAHTSDYGYTF.

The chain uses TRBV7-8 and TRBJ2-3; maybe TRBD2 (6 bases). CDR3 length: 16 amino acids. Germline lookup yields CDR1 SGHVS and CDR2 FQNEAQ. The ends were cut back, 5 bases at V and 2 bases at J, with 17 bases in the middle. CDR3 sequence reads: CASSPGPGLLTDTQYF. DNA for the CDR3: TGTGCCAGCAGCCCCGGACCGGGACTGCTCACAGATACGCAGTATTTT.

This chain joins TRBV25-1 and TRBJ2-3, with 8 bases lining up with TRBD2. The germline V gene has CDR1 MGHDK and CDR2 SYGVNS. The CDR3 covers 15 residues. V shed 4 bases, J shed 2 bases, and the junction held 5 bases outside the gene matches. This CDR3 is CASSAFSGNTDTQYF. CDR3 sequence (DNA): TGTGCCAGCAGTGCGTTTAGCGGGAACACAGATACGCAGTATTTT.

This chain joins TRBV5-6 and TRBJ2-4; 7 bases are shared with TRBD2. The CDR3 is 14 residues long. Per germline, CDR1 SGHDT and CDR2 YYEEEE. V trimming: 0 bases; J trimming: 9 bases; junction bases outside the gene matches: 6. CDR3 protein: CASSLAGRAGIQYF. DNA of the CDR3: TGTGCCAGCAGCTTGGCGGGGAGGGCAGGCATTCAGTACTTC.

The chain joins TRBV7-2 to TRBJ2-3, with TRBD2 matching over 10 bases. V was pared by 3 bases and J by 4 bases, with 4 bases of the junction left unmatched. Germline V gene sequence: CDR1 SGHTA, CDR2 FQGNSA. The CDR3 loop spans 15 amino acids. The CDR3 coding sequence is TGTGCCAGCAGCTTCGGGCTAGCGGGAGCAGATACGCAGTATTTT. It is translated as CASSFGLAGADTQYF.

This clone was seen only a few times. The CDR3 coding sequence is TGTGCCAGCAGTGAATTTGGCAGCTCTGGAAACACCATATATTTT. Residues: CASSEFGSSGNTIYF. The genes are TRBV2 and TRBJ1-3; D is unresolved. The germline gives CDR1 SNHLY, CDR2 FYNNEI. This CDR3 region has 15 residues. V was cut by 2 bases and J by 0 bases, with 8 bases left in between.

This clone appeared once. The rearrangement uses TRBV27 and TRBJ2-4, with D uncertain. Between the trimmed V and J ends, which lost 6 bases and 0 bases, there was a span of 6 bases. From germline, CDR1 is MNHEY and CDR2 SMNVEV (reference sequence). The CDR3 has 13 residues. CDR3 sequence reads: CASSTTAKNIQYF. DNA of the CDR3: TGTGCCAGCAGCACTACAGCCAAAAACATTCAGTACTTC.

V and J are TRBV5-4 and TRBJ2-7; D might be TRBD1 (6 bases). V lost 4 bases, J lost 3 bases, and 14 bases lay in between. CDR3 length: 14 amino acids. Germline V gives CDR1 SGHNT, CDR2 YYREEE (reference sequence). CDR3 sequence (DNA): TGTGCCAGCAGCATGAACACAGGGAACTACGAGCAGTACTTC. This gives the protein CASSMNTGNYEQYF.

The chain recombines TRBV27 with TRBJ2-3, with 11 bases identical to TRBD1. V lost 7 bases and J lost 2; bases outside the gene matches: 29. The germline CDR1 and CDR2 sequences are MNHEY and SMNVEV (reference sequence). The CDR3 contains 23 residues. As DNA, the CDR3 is TGTGCCAGCACCCCGTTGGCCTGGACAGGGGGCTCTCAAGCGGGGGCGTTCACAGATACGCAGTATTTT. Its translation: CASTPLAWTGGSQAGAFTDTQYF.